This T cell receptor (beta chain) stems from a study of tumor-infiltrating lymphocytes in primary liver carcinoma (dated by TCRdb to the late 2010s). As for the study more broadly: Surgical resection was performed in China between late 2015 and early 2016 on four or five patients with histopathologically diagnosed primary liver carcinoma. Tumors of the five patients were stage T1-T3 N0M0 with maximum diameters of 4.2 to 10 cm. The five patients, three men and two women aged 30 to 69 years, had hepatocellular carcinoma (four) or combined HCC and intrahepatic cholangiocarcinoma (one). A total of about 35 specimens from 5 patients, comprising about 25 tumor regions, 5 adjacent noncancerous liver tissues and 5 peripheral blood samples, were covered by TCRbeta repertoire sequencing. Repertoires from technical replicates were highly reproducible, with mean shared-clone rates roughly 0.87 and correlation coefficients above 0.95. Each sample produced roughly 3.65 to 8 million productive TCRbeta reads, and read depth showed no significant difference between tissue types. Across five regions of each liver tumor, along with adjacent normal tissue and blood, the study brought together TCRbeta repertoire sequencing, expression microarrays and whole-exome sequencing.

What the research found in general, with its limitations: Consistent with antigen-driven expansion, pairs of tumor regions showed higher repertoire overlap (mean roughly 35%) than either tumor-adjacent pairs (approximately 17%) or tumor-blood pairs (around 14%). The top 250 clones accounted for a significantly greater share of the repertoire in tumors than in blood (p = 0.039). Bulk unsorted samples precluded comparing CD4+ and CD8+ T cell repertoires. Only the TCR beta chain was sequenced, which likely underestimates true repertoire diversity because unpaired alpha chains were not captured. With just four or five patients in the study, the authors point out that the findings should be validated in a larger study.

RNA from unsorted whole blood was extracted with TRIzol reagent, and germline DNA was obtained with the DNeasy Blood & Tissue kit. Patients had chronic HBV infection and were treatment-naive at sampling. Approximately 4 milliliters of peripheral blood were collected into K2EDTA tubes before surgery. The CDR3 runs 16 residues from the cysteine to the phenylalanine. This entry keeps only the CDR3 DNA: 48 bases, framed from base 1. CDR1 MGHRA and CDR2 YSYEKL are derived from the germline V gene. Regarding this clonotype: The antigen it binds to is not known. A much bigger clone sits one base away, suggesting this may be a read error.

TCRbeta-specific cDNA was reverse-transcribed from 500 ng total RNA using a constant-region primer and ProtoScript II reverse transcriptase. The TCRbeta libraries were prepared through three rounds of nested multiplex PCR following a slightly modified ARM-PCR procedure. Each of the first two PCR rounds ran for around 9 cycles and used multiplex TRBV1-TRBV30 forward primers together with a Cbeta reverse primer. Sample barcodes and Illumina adapters were added in a final 25-cycle PCR with Deep VentR polymerase. Amplicons of 200-500 bp were gel-purified with a QIAquick gel extraction kit before sequencing. An Illumina HiSeq 2500 was used to sequence the TCRbeta amplicons with 250-bp paired-end reads. On the authors' methods: Quality trimming of reads was performed with Trimmomatic v0.33, and paired reads were merged with FLASH v1.2.11 so that full CDR3 sequences could be recovered. MiGEC v1.2.1b assigned V, D and J germline segments to the rearranged TCRbeta sequences. Clonotype statistics and Shannon-Wiener diversity indices were calculated with VDJtools v1.0.0. Except for diversity analysis, only each sample's 250 most abundant clonotypes were used in subsequent analyses to reduce sampling bias. Starting from the raw public reads, TCRdb applied fastp trimming at Q25, assembled clones with MiXCR and retained in-frame beta chains. Rows with a matching CDR3 protein are joined into one entry that keeps the most common DNA and genes. These V and J calls originate from TCRdb's pipeline instead of the authors' own analysis. For this sample there are about 200,000 distinct CDR3 sequences; approximately 65% appear just once. The leading ten clones occupy around 7.1% of the sample.

The rearranged chain carries TRBV4-1 and TRBJ2-2; TRBD1 agrees with 7 junctional bases. The clonotype originates from an older woman with primary liver carcinoma and hepatitis B virus infection. Material for sequencing was peripheral blood. The CDR3 region reads CASSPGRNRGTEELFF. The bases read TGCGCCAGCAGCCCAGGAAGAAACAGGGGCACCGAGGAGCTGTTTTTT.